Shown below are 17 T cell receptor beta chains from a single sample sequenced in a study of cytomegalovirus exposure and HLA in healthy donors. Primers for the PCR totalled 60 Vbeta and 13 Jbeta. The repertoire was sequenced with immunoSEQ multiplex PCR; TCRdb's copy has only in-frame clones and lacks some. The sample records over 45,000 clones, about four fifths being singletons. Source material: PBMCs. The receptors shown here come from a boy aged 10-17 years in good health and CMV-seropositive.

The genes are TRBV2 and TRBJ2-3; D call uncertain. Per the germline V gene, CDR1 is SNHLY and CDR2 is FYNNEI. Trimming took 5 bases from V and 8 from J, leaving 17 bases between them. The CDR3 extends over 14 amino acids. Here the CDR3 DNA reads TGTGCCAGCAGTTCTTTTTTTCAATCGGGTACGCAGTATTTT. Protein sequence: CASSSFFQSGTQYF.

The rearrangement uses TRBV14 and TRBJ1-1; the D is unclear. Trimming removed 4 bases at V and 5 bases at J, with 11 bases between. The CDR3 has 13 residues. Germline-derived CDR1 and CDR2 are SGHDN and FVKESK. The CDR3 sequence is CASSPERWTEAFF. The DNA for the CDR3 is TGTGCCAGCAGCCCCGAGCGGTGGACTGAAGCTTTCTTT.

This sequence joins TRBV7-9 and TRBJ2-7, with D perhaps matching TRBD1 (5 bases). CDR3 length: 15 amino acids. Per the germline V gene, CDR1 is SEHNR and CDR2 is FQNEAQ (reference sequence). Deletions cut 8 bases from V and 2 bases from J, with 19 bases between. The CDR3 here is CASARVRMGPYEQYF. CDR3 nucleotide sequence: TGTGCCAGCGCACGGGTTAGAATGGGGCCCTACGAGCAGTACTTC.

V usage is TRBV18 and J usage is TRBJ1-3; 7 bases map to TRBD1. The CDR3 consists of 14 residues. Germline V gives CDR1 KGHSH, CDR2 LQKENI. Unmatched junction bases numbered 7, after V lost 3 bases and J lost 8 bases. CDR3 DNA: TGTGCCAGCTCACCGCCGGGACAGTCACACACCATATATTTT. It codes for CASSPPGQSHTIYF.

The J gene is TRBJ2-4, the V gene TRBV6-6; 11 bases are a match to TRBD1. This CDR3 is 15 amino acids long. CDR1 is MNHNY, CDR2 SVGAGI, per germline (reference sequence). Trimming took 10 bases from V and 7 from J; bases not matched to a gene: 12. CDR3 bases: TGTGCCATCAGGTTCCCGGGGACAGGGGGGAACATTCAGTACTTC. Residues: CAIRFPGTGGNIQYF.

The chain uses TRBV2 and TRBJ1-4; D is possibly TRBD1 (6 bases). Trimming cost V 10 bases and J 0 bases, with 12 bases left between them. Germline V gives CDR1 SNHLY, CDR2 FYNNEI. The CDR3 sequence is 14 residues long. The CDR3 sequence: CATDRDTTNEKLFF. In DNA, the CDR3 is TGTGCCACCGACCGGGACACAACTAATGAAAAACTGTTTTTT.

The V gene is TRBV12-5, the J gene TRBJ1-1, with D tentatively TRBD1 (6 bases). The V gene's germline CDR1 is LGHNT and CDR2 FRNRAP. V lost 0 bases and J 0 bases, leaving 17 bases between the germline ends. The CDR3 loop spans 18 amino acids. For the CDR3, the DNA is TGTGCTAGTGGTTTGGTACTTGGGGGCGGAGCCATGAACACTGAAGCTTTCTTT. It is translated as CASGLVLGGGAMNTEAFF. The whole variable domain, remainder taken from reference TRBV12-5 and TRBJ1-1, is DARVTQTPRHKVTEMGQEVTMRCQPILGHNTVFWYRQTMMQGLELLAYFRNRAPLDDSGMPKDRFSAEMPDATLATLKIQPSEPRDSAVYFCASGLVLGGGAMNTEAFFGQGTRLTVV.

The V gene is TRBV6-5, the J gene TRBJ2-5; 7 bases match TRBD1. J gave up 1 base and V 6 bases, and 5 bases lay outside the gene matches. The CDR3 covers 14 residues. Per the germline V gene, CDR1 is MNHEY and CDR2 is SVGAGI. The CDR3 loop is CASRGTAIQETQYF. CDR3 nucleotide sequence: TGTGCCAGCAGGGGGACAGCGATCCAAGAGACCCAGTACTTC.

The rearrangement joins TRBV5-1 to TRBJ2-3, with 13 nucleotides matching TRBD2. Germline loops: CDR1 SGHRS, CDR2 YFSETQ. J gave up 5 bases and V 1 base, and 4 bases lay outside the gene matches. The CDR3 consists of 16 residues. The CDR3 bases are TGCGCCAGCAGCTTGACTAGCGGGGGGGCGGAAGATACGCAGTATTTT. Translation: CASSLTSGGAEDTQYF.

V and J are TRBV2 and TRBJ2-1; D is unclear. The CDR3 extends over 13 amino acids. V gave up 7 bases and J gave up 1 base, with 8 bases separating them. Germline lookup yields CDR1 SNHLY and CDR2 FYNNEI. The CDR3 region is CASIPMSYNEQFF. In nucleotides, the CDR3 is TGTGCCAGCATTCCAATGTCCTACAATGAGCAGTTCTTC.

The rearrangement links TRBV11-2 to TRBJ2-7; the D gene is possibly TRBD2 (6 bases). Germline lookup yields CDR1 SGHAT and CDR2 FQNNGV. Between the trimmed V and J ends, which lost 6 bases and 2 bases, there was a span of 17 bases. The CDR3 has 15 amino acids. The chain's CDR3 is CASSFDVGGTYEQYF. The CDR3 DNA reads TGTGCCAGCAGTTTCGATGTGGGAGGAACCTACGAGCAGTACTTC.

The chain employs TRBV6-5 and TRBJ1-1; D is unresolved. Trimming took off 5 bases at V and 1 base at J, with 11 bases between the two ends. The CDR3 spans 14 residues. CDR1 and CDR2 (germline): MNHEY, SVGAGI. The CDR3: CASSHGLWNTEAFF. The CDR3 bases are TGTGCCAGCAGTCATGGCCTGTGGAACACTGAAGCTTTCTTT.

V gene TRBV6-5 combines with J gene TRBJ2-1, with 8 bases lining up with TRBD2. CDR1 is MNHEY and CDR2 is SVGAGI in the germline V gene. CDR3 length: 14 amino acids. Germline trimming cut 6 bases from V and 6 bases from J; bases unmatched to any gene: 7. The CDR3 is CASSPGGGINEQFF. The CDR3 region has the DNA TGTGCCAGCAGCCCGGGGGGGGGCATCAATGAGCAGTTCTTC.

V gene TRBV15 combines with J gene TRBJ1-2; unclear D gene. Per germline, CDR1 LNHNV and CDR2 YYDKDF (reference sequence). V gave up 4 bases and J gave up 7 bases, with 22 bases separating them. CDR3 length: 16 amino acids. The CDR3 nucleotides read TGTGCCACCAGCACTTCGATTACTGGTGCCTTTATTGGCTACACCTTC. Its protein product is CATSTSITGAFIGYTF.

This chain links TRBV7-9 with TRBJ2-7, with TRBD2 as a possible D gene (5 bases). This CDR3 is 13 amino acids long. Germline CDR1 reads SEHNR; CDR2 reads FQNEAQ (reference sequence). With 2 bases removed from V and 2 bases from J, the gap between germline ends came to 7 bases. CDR3 DNA sequence: TGTGCCAGCAGCTTAACCGGGACCTACGAGCAGTACTTC. It encodes CASSLTGTYEQYF.

The chain carries TRBV5-1 and TRBJ1-4, with 7 bases fitting TRBD1. The CDR3 spans 14 residues. V was clipped by 4 bases and J by 11 bases; unmatched bases: 11. Germline V gives CDR1 SGHRS, CDR2 YFSETQ. In DNA, the CDR3 is TGCGCCAGCAGCAACGACAGGGACCCTGTTAAACTGTTTTTT. It is translated as CASSNDRDPVKLFF.

This chain connects TRBV6-1 to TRBJ1-5, with a possible D match to TRBD1 (5 bases). Trimming took off 7 bases at V and 1 base at J, with 11 bases between the two ends. This CDR3 is built from 14 residues. Germline CDR1 is MNHNS and CDR2 is SASEGT. The CDR3 loop reads CASTGGESNQPQHF. DNA of the CDR3: TGTGCCAGCACCGGGGGAGAGAGCAATCAGCCCCAGCATTTT.